The 14 T cell receptor beta chains below come from one sample, sequenced in a study of blood T cell repertoires in COVID-19. Method: immunoSEQ multiplex PCR; TCRdb's copy keeps in-frame clones and lacks some. The sample gives about 91,000 clones, about 77% of which show up once; roughly 10% is in the top ten. The sample taken for sequencing was peripheral blood. These receptors came from a woman of 80 years or more with acute or convalescent COVID-19.

This clone came up a few times. The rearrangement links TRBV30 to TRBJ1-5; D perhaps matches TRBD1 (6 bases). CDR3 length equals 14 residues. V was clipped by 1 base and J by 0 bases, with 7 bases between them. The V gene's germline CDR1 is GTSNPN and CDR2 SVGIG (reference sequence). The CDR3: CAWSGQASNQPQHF. In nucleotides, the CDR3 is TGTGCCTGGAGTGGACAGGCTAGCAATCAGCCCCAGCATTTT.

V and J are TRBV19 and TRBJ2-3; D uncertain. V was cut by 5 bases and J by 0 bases, with 6 bases left in between. There are 13 residues in the CDR3. The germline CDR1 and CDR2 sequences are LNHDA and SQIVND (reference sequence). The CDR3 region is CASSVSSTDTQYF. The CDR3 region has the DNA TGTGCCAGTAGTGTTTCTAGCACAGATACGCAGTATTTT.

This clone was observed a single time. The chain employs TRBV19 and TRBJ2-3; D is undetermined. Per germline, CDR1 LNHDA and CDR2 SQIVND (reference sequence). The CDR3 covers 14 residues. Trimming removed 1 base from V and 1 base from J, with 6 bases in between. This chain's CDR3 is CASSIGRGTDTQYF. CDR3 coding DNA: TGTGCCAGTAGTATAGGACGGGGCACAGATACGCAGTATTTT.

The chain is built from TRBV4-2 and TRBJ1-4; tentatively, D is TRBD1 (5 bases). Germline lookup yields CDR1 LGHNA and CDR2 YNFKEQ. CDR3 length equals 17 residues. The V end was cut by 2 bases, the J end by 9 bases, with 22 bases between. The CDR3 spells CASSQTAGPYSSKKLFF. The CDR3 nucleotides are TGTGCCAGCAGCCAAACGGCGGGGCCGTACTCTTCCAAAAAACTGTTTTTT.

This clone has just one count. This chain links TRBV27 with TRBJ2-3, with 10 nucleotides matching TRBD2. V was clipped by 2 bases and J by 4 bases; unmatched bases: 6. Looked up from germline, CDR1 is MNHEY and CDR2 is SMNVEV (reference sequence). CDR3 length: 16 residues. The CDR3 protein is CASSLLLAGVPDTQYF. The CDR3 DNA is TGTGCCAGCAGTTTACTCCTAGCGGGAGTCCCAGATACGCAGTATTTT.

The chain links TRBV6-5 to TRBJ2-5; the match to TRBD2 covers 14 bases. Trimming cost V 5 bases and J 5 bases; bases outside gene matches: 4. The CDR3 spans 15 residues. Germline loops: CDR1 MNHEY, CDR2 SVGAGI. The CDR3 sequence: CASSRLAGGRETQYF. The DNA of the CDR3 is TGTGCCAGCAGTAGACTAGCGGGGGGGCGGGAGACCCAGTACTTC.

The V gene is TRBV2, the J gene TRBJ2-2; TRBD2 aligns across 7 bases. This CDR3 has 14 residues. V lost 7 bases and J lost 3; bases outside the gene matches: 5. Germline assignment: CDR1 SNHLY and CDR2 FYNNEI. Here the CDR3 DNA reads TGTGCCAGCAAGGCGGGAGAGTACACCGGGGAGCTGTTTTTT. The encoded protein is CASKAGEYTGELFF.

The chain is built from TRBV21-1 and TRBJ1-6; the D segment call TRBD1 is taken from the table without a DNA check. TRBV21-1 constitutes a pseudogene. The CDR3 length is 13 residues. CDR3 nucleotides: TGTGCCAGCACCGGACAGGATAGTTCACCCCTCCACTTT. Translating it yields CASTGQDSSPLHF.

This rearrangement joins TRBV3-1 (or the pseudogene TRBV3-2) to TRBJ2-7; D gene uncertain. The CDR3 is 14 residues long. CDR1 is LGHDT, CDR2 YNNKEL, per germline (reference sequence). With 2 bases removed from V and 0 bases from J, the gap between germline ends came to 8 bases. The CDR3 DNA follows: TGTGCCAGCAGCCAATCCTTTATCTCCTACGAGCAGTACTTC. The encoded protein is CASSQSFISYEQYF.

There are a few counts of this clone. The V and J genes are TRBV10-3 and TRBJ1-2; 8 bases fit TRBD1. This CDR3 is 14 amino acids long. Germline loops: CDR1 ENHRY, CDR2 SYGVKD. V lost 8 bases to trimming and J lost 0 bases; unmatched junction nucleotides: 5. The CDR3, as DNA: TGTGCCATCCGCCCGGGACAGGCTAACTATGGCTACACCTTC. This translates into CAIRPGQANYGYTF.

The chain employs TRBV28 and TRBJ1-1; 12 nucleotides match TRBD1. The CDR3 runs to 14 residues. After removal of 6 bases from V and 6 bases from J, the junction contained 5 bases not matched to a gene. The germline CDR1 and CDR2 sequences are MDHEN and SYDVKM. CDR3 protein: CASRGTGGEPEAFF. DNA for the CDR3: TGTGCCAGCAGGGGGACAGGGGGCGAACCTGAAGCTTTCTTT. The full variable domain, its missing parts supplied by reference TRBV28 and TRBJ1-1, is DVKVTQSSRYLVKRTGEKVFLECVQDMDHENMFWYRQDPGLGLRLIYFSYDVKMKEKGDIPEGYSVSREKKERFSLILESASTNQTSMYLCASRGTGGEPEAFFGQGTRLTVV.

This clone was observed a few times. V is TRBV5-1 and J is TRBJ1-5, with 8 bases lining up with TRBD1. Germline lookup yields CDR1 SGHRS and CDR2 YFSETQ. The CDR3 is made up of 15 amino acids. V lost 5 bases, J lost 3 bases, and 7 bases stayed unmatched. Here the CDR3 reads CASSWQGAPNQPQHF. The CDR3 DNA reads TGCGCCAGCAGTTGGCAGGGGGCTCCCAATCAGCCCCAGCATTTT.

The chain links TRBV5-5 to TRBJ2-7; TRBD2 aligns across 13 bases. V lost 2 bases and J lost 6; bases outside the gene matches: 8. CDR1 is SGHKS, CDR2 YYEKEE, per germline (reference sequence). The CDR3 totals 16 residues. CDR3: CASSFTGTSGTGEQYF. CDR3 in DNA: TGTGCCAGCAGCTTTACCGGGACTAGCGGGACGGGCGAGCAGTACTTC.

V gene TRBV9 combines with J gene TRBJ1-2; no clear D. The CDR3 extends over 16 amino acids. Germline loops: CDR1 SGDLS, CDR2 YYNGEE. V was cut by 3 bases and J by 5 bases, with 20 bases left in between. For the CDR3, the DNA is TGTGCCAGCAGCGACAGCGGACTGCCGAGTGGGTATGGCTACACCTTC. Translated: CASSDSGLPSGYGYTF.